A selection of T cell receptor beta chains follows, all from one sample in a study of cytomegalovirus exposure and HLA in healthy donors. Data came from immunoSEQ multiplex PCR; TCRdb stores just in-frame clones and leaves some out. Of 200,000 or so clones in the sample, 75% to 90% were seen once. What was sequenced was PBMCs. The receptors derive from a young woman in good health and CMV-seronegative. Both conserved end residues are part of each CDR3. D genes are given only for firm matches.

DNA: TGTGCCAGCAGTGAGGAGCGGGAGACCCAGTACTTC
CDR3: CASSEERETQYF
D: .
V: TRBV2
J: TRBJ2-5

DNA: TGTGCCAGCCAGACTAGCTCTGGGGCCAACGTCCTGACTTTC
CDR3: CASQTSSGANVLTF
D: .
V: TRBV28
J: TRBJ2-6

DNA: TGTGCCAGCAGCGTAGAGACTAGCGGCACCGGGGAGCTGTTTTTT
CDR3: CASSVETSGTGELFF
D: TRBD2
V: TRBV9
J: TRBJ2-2

DNA: TGTGCCAGCAGCCTCGGCGACAGGCGGCCTTTCTTT
CDR3: CASSLGDRRPFF
D: .
V: TRBV11-3
J: TRBJ1-1

DNA: TGTGCCAGCAGTTTTCAGGGGGACACCGGGGAGCTGTTTTTT
CDR3: CASSFQGDTGELFF
D: TRBD1
V: TRBV27
J: TRBJ2-2

DNA: TGTGCCCCAGGTCTAGAGACCCAGTACTTC
CDR3: CAPGLETQYF
D: .
V: TRBV11-3
J: TRBJ2-5

DNA: TGTGCCAGCAGCTTGGTTCCGGGGGGGAGCTCCTACGAGCAGTACTTC
CDR3: CASSLVPGGSSYEQYF
D: TRBD2
V: TRBV5-4
J: TRBJ2-7

DNA: TGTGCCAGCAGTTTTGTTGGGTGGGTCGGGACAGATACGCAGTATTTT
CDR3: CASSFVGWVGTDTQYF
D: .
V: TRBV27
J: TRBJ2-3

DNA: TGTGCCAGCAGCTTAGAACCAGGCCAACAAGAGACCCAGTACTTC
CDR3: CASSLEPGQQETQYF
D: .
V: TRBV7-7
J: TRBJ2-5

DNA: TGTGCCAGCAAGGTTCCGGGAATGAATGAGCAGTTCTTC
CDR3: CASKVPGMNEQFF
D: .
V: TRBV11-2
J: TRBJ2-1

DNA: TGTGCCAGTAGTCCGACAGGCCGGGGAGGCTACACCTTC
CDR3: CASSPTGRGGYTF
D: .
V: TRBV19
J: TRBJ1-2

DNA: TGCGCCAGCAGCGGTCAGGGGGCCCACGAGCAGTACTTC
CDR3: CASSGQGAHEQYF
D: TRBD1
V: TRBV5-1
J: TRBJ2-7

DNA: TGTGCCAGCTCACCAATTACAGGAAATTCACCCCTCCACTTT
CDR3: CASSPITGNSPLHF
D: .
V: TRBV18
J: TRBJ1-6

DNA: TGTGCCAGCAGCTTAAAGGGACTAGCGGGAGACCAGTTCTTC
CDR3: CASSLKGLAGDQFF
D: TRBD2
V: TRBV7-2
J: TRBJ2-1

DNA: TGCGCCAGCAGCTTTGGACAGCCTAACACTGAAGCTTTCTTT
CDR3: CASSFGQPNTEAFF
D: .
V: TRBV4-1
J: TRBJ1-1

DNA: TGTGCCAGCAGCCATAAAACGACCACAGGCGTACCCTACGAGCAGTACTTC
CDR3: CASSHKTTTGVPYEQYF
D: .
V: TRBV5-6
J: TRBJ2-7

DNA: TGTGCCACCAGCAGAGATCGTACCCCTATATCCTACAATGAGCAGTTCTTC
CDR3: CATSRDRTPISYNEQFF
D: .
V: TRBV15
J: TRBJ2-1

DNA: TGTGCCAGCAGTTGGGCGGGACAGCCCCAGCATTTT
CDR3: CASSWAGQPQHF
D: .
V: TRBV6-5
J: TRBJ1-5

DNA: TGTGCCAGCAGCTTAACTGGGTTAGAGGACACTGAAGCTTTCTTT
CDR3: CASSLTGLEDTEAFF
D: .
V: TRBV7-3
J: TRBJ1-1

DNA: TGTGCCAGCAGCCGAGAGAGACAGGGCGAAAACTATGGCTACACCTTC
CDR3: CASSRERQGENYGYTF
D: TRBD1
V: TRBV4-2
J: TRBJ1-2

DNA: TGTGCCAGCTCAGGGGAGATCTCCTACAATGAGCAGTTCTTC
CDR3: CASSGEISYNEQFF
D: .
V: TRBV18
J: TRBJ2-1

DNA: TGTGCCAGCTCACCCCAGAGCGGGGGTTTCACCGGGGAGCTGTTTTTT
CDR3: CASSPQSGGFTGELFF
D: TRBD2
V: TRBV18
J: TRBJ2-2

DNA: TGCAGTGCTAGCGCGGGAACTGAGCAGTTCTTC
CDR3: CSASAGTEQFF
D: .
V: TRBV20-1
J: TRBJ2-1

DNA: TGTGCCAGCAGTTACTCTGGGGGCTTTGTAGGAAACACCATATATTTT
CDR3: CASSYSGGFVGNTIYF
D: .
V: TRBV6-5
J: TRBJ1-3

DNA: TGTGCCAGCAGTTCGAGCGGAACCTACGAGCAGTACTTC
CDR3: CASSSSGTYEQYF
D: .
V: TRBV27
J: TRBJ2-7

DNA: TGTGCCAGCAGCTTAGACAGTTCTGGAAACACCATATATTTT
CDR3: CASSLDSSGNTIYF
D: .
V: TRBV7-9
J: TRBJ1-3